This T cell receptor beta chain was recorded in a study of cytomegalovirus exposure and HLA in healthy donors. Whole-study findings and limits: Beyond CMV serostatus, there was no information to go on about immune exposure.

This CDR3 region has 15 residues. CDR1 is MNHEY, CDR2 SVGAGI, per germline. The study ran its PCR with 60 Vbeta and 13 Jbeta primers. Clones were sequenced by immunoSEQ multiplex PCR, and TCRdb holds only the in-frame ones, with some missing. The sample holds roughly 150,000 clones; 70% to 80% are singletons and the top ten take less than 2%. This clone was seen a single time. Its cognate antigen is unknown. The sample comprised PBMCs. This chain joins TRBV6-5 and TRBJ2-5; 11 bases match TRBD1. The J call may be in error: the DNA end matches TRBJ2-7 better. This TCR was sampled from a man between 35 and 55 years old in good health and CMV-seronegative. In DNA form, the CDR3 reads TGTGCCAGCAGTCCTTCCGGGACAGGGGGCTACGAGCAGTACTTC. This codes for CASSPSGTGGYEQYF.